The 8 T cell receptor beta chains in this list originate from one sample, sequenced in a study of blood T cell repertoires in COVID-19. The method was immunoSEQ multiplex PCR; TCRdb's version includes in-frame clones alone and lacks a portion of them. The sample carries more than 75,000 clones, around 80% recorded once. The sample comprised peripheral blood. These receptors all stem from an elderly woman with active or convalescent COVID-19.

The V call is TRBV28, the J call TRBJ2-1; 9 positions match TRBD1. Trimming removed 8 bases from V and 8 bases from J; junction bases left unmatched: 13. The CDR3 totals 15 residues. Per the germline V gene, CDR1 is MDHEN and CDR2 is SYDVKM. The CDR3 here is CASCLPGQGIHEQFF. The CDR3 coding sequence is TGTGCCAGCTGCCTTCCGGGACAGGGTATTCATGAGCAGTTCTTC.

The chain links TRBV11-2 to TRBJ2-3; 7 nucleotides match TRBD1. V trimming: 5 bases; J trimming: 2 bases; junction bases outside the gene matches: 7. Germline V lookup: CDR1 SGHAT, CDR2 FQNNGV. The CDR3 totals 15 residues. The CDR3 sequence is CASSRGQAYTDTQYF. The CDR3 DNA reads as TGTGCCAGCAGCCGCGGACAGGCCTACACAGATACGCAGTATTTT.

This chain links TRBV2 with TRBJ1-6, with D possibly being TRBD1 (5 bases). V was pared by 5 bases and J by 5 bases, with 10 bases between. Germline V gene data show CDR1 as SNHLY and CDR2 as FYNNEI. The CDR3 length is 14 residues. The CDR3 sequence is CASSKDSNNSPLHF. The CDR3 DNA reads as TGTGCCAGCAGTAAAGACAGCAATAATTCACCCCTCCACTTT. Complete variable domain (other parts from reference TRBV2 and TRBJ1-6): EPEVTQTPSHQVTQMGQEVILRCVPISNHLYFYWYRQILGQKVEFLVSFYNNEISEKSEIFDDQFSVERPDGSNFTLKIRSTKLEDSAMYFCASSKDSNNSPLHFGNGTRLTVT.

This chain links TRBV6-5 with TRBJ2-5, with D possibly matching TRBD2 (7 bases). Trimming pared 6 bases from V and 5 bases from J, leaving 13 bases between. The V gene's germline CDR1 is MNHEY and CDR2 SVGAGI. The CDR3 has 13 amino acids. CDR3 loop: CASSRGAGETQYF. The CDR3 DNA sequence: TGTGCCAGCAGCCGGGGGGCGGGGGAGACCCAGTACTTC.

CDR3 sequence (DNA): TGTGCCAGCAGTCCAAGACAGGGGGCGGGAAACACCATATATTTT. The encoded protein is CASSPRQGAGNTIYF. This rearrangement joins TRBV28 to TRBJ1-3; 10 bases align to TRBD1. V dropped 5 bases and J dropped 4; count of bases not matched to a gene: 5. The CDR3 sequence is 15 residues long. Germline V gene lookup returns CDR1 MDHEN and CDR2 SYDVKM.

The V call is TRBV11-1, the J call TRBJ1-1; D gene uncertain. Germline V gene sequence: CDR1 SGHAT, CDR2 FQDESV (reference sequence). V lost 3 bases to trimming and J lost 1 base, with 6 bases between them. The CDR3 totals 13 residues. In DNA, the CDR3 is TGTGCCAGCAGCTTCCAGTGGAACACTGAAGCTTTCTTT. This gives the protein CASSFQWNTEAFF.

The genes are TRBV2 and TRBJ1-2; the D is unclear. CDR3 length: 16 residues. V lost 0 bases, J lost 3 bases, and 14 bases lay in between. Looked up from germline, CDR1 is SNHLY and CDR2 is FYNNEI. The CDR3 DNA is TGTGCCAGCAGTGAAGCGCTTCGTGGGCACGACTATGGCTACACCTTC. It encodes CASSEALRGHDYGYTF.

This clone was seen just once. The chain uses TRBV19 and TRBJ2-3, with TRBD1 as a possible D gene (7 bases). The CDR3 contains 19 residues. Germline CDR1 is LNHDA and CDR2 is SQIVND (reference sequence). V dropped 3 bases and J dropped 10 bases, with 32 bases sitting between them. This CDR3 is CASSIRLFGGGVTMDSQYF. The CDR3 nucleotides are TGTGCCAGTAGTATCAGGCTTTTTGGAGGGGGCGTAACGATGGACTCGCAGTATTTT.